The rows below give T cell receptor beta chains drawn from one sample of a study of blood T cell repertoires in COVID-19. Here immunoSEQ multiplex PCR was the method, and the copy in TCRdb shows in-frame clones only, minus some. The sample carries about 90,000 clones, less than 85% recorded once. What was sequenced was peripheral blood. These receptors were collected from a woman in her seventies with acute or convalescent COVID-19. The CDR3 runs from the conserved cysteine through the conserved F or W. The D gene is left open where the match is weak. Part of the rows lack a size; the others show once, few, many or a class for expanded clones.

j_gene	abundance	v_gene	d_gene	CDR3aa	CDR3nt
TRBJ2-2	-	TRBV7-6	-	CASSLAVSGTGELFF	TGTGCCAGCAGCTTAGCGGTCTCAGGGACCGGGGAGCTGTTTTTT
TRBJ1-5	-	TRBV6-1	-	CASSEAYDRNNQPQHF	TGTGCCAGCAGTGAAGCCTACGACAGGAACAATCAGCCCCAGCATTTT
TRBJ1-1	-	TRBV21-1	-	CASSFPTANTEAFF	TGTGCCAGCAGCTTCCCGACAGCGAACACTGAAGCTTTCTTT
TRBJ2-1	-	TRBV29-1	-	CSVGQAYNEQFF	TGCAGCGTTGGACAGGCATACAATGAGCAGTTCTTC
TRBJ2-7	-	TRBV7-6	TRBD2	CASSLGTSGGTYEQYF	TGTGCCAGCAGCCTAGGGACTAGCGGGGGGACCTACGAGCAGTACTTC
TRBJ2-7	few	TRBV19	TRBD1	CASKRTGDHYEQYF	TGTGCCAGTAAAAGGACAGGGGACCACTACGAGCAGTACTTC
TRBJ2-5	-	TRBV19	-	CASSGGRQETQYF	TGTGCCAGTAGCGGGGGACGCCAAGAGACCCAGTACTTC
TRBJ1-1	-	TRBV30	-	CAWSKGRDTEAFF	TGTGCCTGGAGTAAAGGGAGGGACACTGAAGCTTTCTTT
TRBJ1-1	-	TRBV7-9	-	CASSLTVNTEAFF	TGTGCCAGCAGCTTAACAGTAAACACTGAAGCTTTCTTT
TRBJ2-7	few	TRBV1	-	CTSSQDRAGGRSYEQYF	TGCACCAGCAGCCAAGATAGGGCGGGGGGCCGCTCCTACGAGCAGTACTTC
TRBJ1-3	-	TRBV30	-	CAWSGENLSGNTIYF	TGTGCCTGGAGCGGGGAGAATCTCTCTGGAAACACCATATATTTT
TRBJ2-1	-	TRBV19	-	CASSKLVYNEQFF	TGTGCCAGTAGTAAACTAGTTTACAATGAGCAGTTCTTC
TRBJ1-5	once	TRBV24-1	-	CATSDSQGNQPQHF	TGTGCCACCAGTGATTCCCAGGGGAATCAGCCCCAGCATTTT
TRBJ1-4	-	TRBV5-6	-	CASSPRFGEKLFF	TGTGCCAGCAGCCCCAGGTTCGGTGAAAAACTGTTTTTT
TRBJ2-7	-	TRBV5-1	TRBD1	CASSNPGQGLYEQYF	TGCGCCAGCAGCAATCCGGGACAGGGGCTATACGAGCAGTACTTC
TRBJ2-5	-	TRBV10-3	-	CAISDLLETQYF	TGTGCCATCAGTGACCTCCTAGAGACCCAGTACTTC
TRBJ2-3	-	TRBV9	TRBD2	CASSVGGAGLTDTQYF	TGTGCCAGCAGCGTAGGGGGAGCGGGACTCACAGATACGCAGTATTTT
TRBJ1-4	-	TRBV21-1	-	CASTKDRGRILEKLFF	TGTGCCAGTACAAAAGACAGGGGGCGAATATTGGAAAAACTGTTTTTT